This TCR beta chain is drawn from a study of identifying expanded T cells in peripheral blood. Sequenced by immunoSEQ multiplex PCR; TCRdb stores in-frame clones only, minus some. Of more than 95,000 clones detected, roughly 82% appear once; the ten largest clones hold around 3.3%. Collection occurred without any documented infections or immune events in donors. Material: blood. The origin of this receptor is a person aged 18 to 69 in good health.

CDR3 sequence (DNA): TGTGCCAGCTCCGGGAAAACTGGAAACACCATATATTTT. It translates to CASSGKTGNTIYF. The chain couples TRBV2 to TRBJ1-3, with D hard to call. The CDR3 runs to 13 residues. The V and J ends lost 8 bases and 2 bases respectively, with 10 bases between them. Per germline, CDR1 SNHLY and CDR2 FYNNEI.